Listed below are T cell receptor beta chains from one sample, sequenced in a study of identical twins. TCRdb re-called the 5' RACE reads through MiXCR, storing one row per CDR3 protein. The repertoire holds roughly 1,500,000 distinct CDR3 sequences, with less than 35% as singletons. Material: cord blood. The receptors come from a newborn girl in good health. Each CDR3 is given with its conserved first and last residue. The order of the fields is clone size, V gene, D gene, J gene, CDR3 protein, CDR3 DNA. A D gene is named only where the DNA matches it firmly. Only part of the rows carry a size: once, few, many, or a class if the clone is expanded.

size: few
V: TRBV11-3
D: NA
J: TRBJ2-1
CDR3: CASSSPPDPPHEQFF
DNA: TGTGCCAGCAGCTCCCCCCCCGATCCCCCACATGAGCAGTTCTTC

size: NA
V: TRBV6-1
D: NA
J: TRBJ1-5
CDR3: CASSEYDTLSGQPQHF
DNA: TGTGCCAGCAGTGAATACGACACTTTAAGTGGTCAGCCCCAGCATTTT

size: NA
V: TRBV7-2
D: TRBD2
J: TRBJ2-7
CDR3: CASSFPGLAGSYEQYF
DNA: TGTGCCAGCAGCTTTCCGGGACTAGCGGGATCCTACGAGCAGTACTTC

size: few
V: TRBV20-1
D: NA
J: TRBJ1-1
CDR3: CSARGPPRNTEAFF
DNA: TGCAGTGCTAGAGGACCACCCCGGAACACTGAAGCTTTCTTT

size: NA
V: TRBV6-6
D: NA
J: TRBJ2-7
CDR3: CASTNGRGLSYEQYF
DNA: TGTGCCAGCACCAACGGTCGGGGGCTTTCCTACGAGCAGTACTTC

size: NA
V: TRBV6-1
D: NA
J: TRBJ2-7
CDR3: CASSEAGLASSYEQYF
DNA: TGTGCCAGCAGTGAAGCGGGGCTAGCAAGCTCCTACGAGCAGTACTTC

size: few
V: TRBV5-6
D: TRBD2
J: TRBJ2-4
CDR3: CASSPVAGGQEQYF
DNA: TGTGCCAGCAGCCCCGTAGCGGGGGGGCAGGAGCAGTACTTC

size: few
V: TRBV20-1
D: NA
J: TRBJ2-1
CDR3: CSARRSSGNEQFF
DNA: TGCAGTGCTAGAAGGTCCAGCGGGAATGAGCAGTTCTTC

size: NA
V: TRBV5-1
D: NA
J: TRBJ2-6
CDR3: CASSPRTLSGANVLTF
DNA: TGCGCCAGCAGCCCGCGGACTCTCTCTGGGGCCAACGTCCTGACTTTC

size: few
V: TRBV27
D: NA
J: TRBJ2-3
CDR3: CASSLSEDRADTQYF
DNA: TGTGCCAGCAGTTTATCGGAAGATCGAGCAGATACGCAGTATTTT

size: many
V: TRBV6-1
D: NA
J: TRBJ1-2
CDR3: CASSESQGLNGYTF
DNA: TGTGCCAGCAGTGAGTCGCAGGGCCTAAATGGCTACACCTTC

size: few
V: TRBV3-1
D: NA
J: TRBJ1-2
CDR3: CASSNTGKYGYTF
DNA: TGTGCCAGCAGCAATACAGGGAAGTATGGCTACACCTTC

size: NA
V: TRBV9
D: NA
J: TRBJ2-7
CDR3: CASSLPRPGKGAYEQYF
DNA: TGTGCCAGCAGCCTTCCGCGGCCCGGGAAGGGCGCATACGAGCAGTACTTC

size: NA
V: TRBV21-1
D: NA
J: TRBJ2-7
CDR3: CASSKVRTGEIYEQYF
DNA: TGTGCCAGCAGCAAAGTAAGGACAGGGGAGATCTACGAGCAGTACTTC

size: NA
V: TRBV7-8
D: TRBD1
J: TRBJ2-7
CDR3: CASSSHRGLMAYEQYF
DNA: TGTGCCAGCAGCTCACACAGGGGGCTCATGGCCTACGAGCAGTACTTC

size: NA
V: TRBV29-1
D: NA
J: TRBJ1-1
CDR3: CSVEEEAGFTEAFF
DNA: TGCAGCGTTGAAGAAGAGGCAGGGTTCACTGAAGCTTTCTTT

size: NA
V: TRBV4-1
D: NA
J: TRBJ2-3
CDR3: CASSQVPEPFLEYF
DNA: TGCGCCAGCAGCCAAGTTCCAGAACCATTTCTGGAGTATTTT

size: once
V: TRBV7-8
D: NA
J: TRBJ2-7
CDR3: CASSSTPLGVHYEQYF
DNA: TGTGCCAGCAGCTCGACACCTTTGGGGGTCCACTACGAGCAGTACTTC

size: few
V: TRBV6-6
D: NA
J: TRBJ1-2
CDR3: CASSYRALDGYTF
DNA: TGTGCCAGCAGTTACCGCGCGCTTGATGGCTACACCTTC

size: many
V: TRBV3-1
D: NA
J: TRBJ2-7
CDR3: CASSQSANEQYF
DNA: TGTGCCAGCAGCCAATCAGCGAACGAGCAGTACTTC

size: NA
V: TRBV6-6
D: TRBD1
J: TRBJ2-2
CDR3: CASKGRDREDRELFF
DNA: TGTGCCAGCAAGGGTAGGGACAGGGAGGATCGGGAGCTGTTTTTT

size: NA
V: TRBV27
D: TRBD2
J: TRBJ2-3
CDR3: CASSGSGSTDTRYF
DNA: TGTGCCAGCAGTGGGAGCGGGAGTACCGATACGCGGTATTTT

size: many
V: TRBV29-1
D: NA
J: TRBJ2-7
CDR3: CSVEPVQGGEQYF
DNA: TGCAGCGTTGAGCCGGTACAGGGAGGCGAGCAGTACTTC

size: many
V: TRBV13
D: NA
J: TRBJ2-3
CDR3: CASSERLPTFGTDTQYF
DNA: TGTGCCAGCAGCGAGCGGCTACCCACATTCGGGACAGATACGCAGTATTTT

size: NA
V: TRBV3-1
D: TRBD2
J: TRBJ2-1
CDR3: CASSLFSGVHNEQFF
DNA: TGTGCCAGCAGCCTTTTTAGCGGGGTACACAATGAGCAGTTCTTC

size: NA
V: TRBV24-1
D: NA
J: TRBJ2-7
CDR3: CATSGEGDLYEQYF
DNA: TGTGCCACCAGTGGAGAGGGAGATCTCTACGAGCAGTACTTC

size: many
V: TRBV6-5
D: NA
J: TRBJ2-4
CDR3: CASSSTGLTAKNIQYF
DNA: TGTGCCAGCAGTTCGACGGGACTTACGGCCAAAAACATTCAGTACTTC

size: NA
V: TRBV10-2
D: NA
J: TRBJ2-3
CDR3: CASMGGPHTDTQYF
DNA: TGCGCCAGTATGGGGGGGCCCCACACAGATACGCAGTATTTT

size: once
V: TRBV5-1
D: NA
J: TRBJ2-7
CDR3: CASSPGPPVEQYF
DNA: TGCGCCAGCAGCCCAGGACCTCCGGTCGAGCAGTACTTC

size: NA
V: TRBV27
D: NA
J: TRBJ1-2
CDR3: CASSSDFTIYGYTF
DNA: TGTGCCAGCAGTTCAGATTTTACTATCTATGGCTACACCTTC

size: many
V: TRBV20-1
D: NA
J: TRBJ1-4
CDR3: CSARSRLEKLFF
DNA: TGCAGTGCTAGATCCCGACTGGAAAAACTGTTTTTT

size: few
V: TRBV20-1
D: TRBD2
J: TRBJ2-5
CDR3: CSARDSLAGSPETQYF
DNA: TGCAGTGCTAGAGATAGTTTAGCGGGGTCCCCGGAGACCCAGTACTTC

size: few
V: TRBV4-2
D: TRBD2
J: TRBJ2-7
CDR3: CASSQGRREAPYEQYF
DNA: TGTGCCAGCAGCCAAGGGAGGCGGGAGGCCCCCTACGAGCAGTACTTC

size: many
V: TRBV12-3/TRBV12-4
D: NA
J: TRBJ2-5
CDR3: CASSLTVIQETQYF
DNA: TGTGCCAGCAGTCTGACAGTTATACAAGAGACCCAGTACTTC

size: few
V: TRBV20-1
D: NA
J: TRBJ2-7
CDR3: CSARDGSSYNEQYF
DNA: TGCAGTGCTAGAGATGGGAGCTCCTACAATGAGCAGTACTTC

size: NA
V: TRBV11-2
D: NA
J: TRBJ1-1
CDR3: CASSWPSPDTEAFF
DNA: TGTGCCAGCAGCTGGCCGAGCCCGGACACTGAAGCTTTCTTT

size: few
V: TRBV27
D: TRBD1
J: TRBJ2-3
CDR3: CASHGDRRGDTQYF
DNA: TGTGCCAGCCATGGGGACAGAAGAGGAGATACGCAGTATTTT

size: few
V: TRBV29-1
D: NA
J: TRBJ2-1
CDR3: CSVVGGGPYNEQFF
DNA: TGCAGCGTTGTGGGGGGGGGCCCCTACAATGAGCAGTTCTTC

size: NA
V: TRBV10-3
D: NA
J: TRBJ2-5
CDR3: CAISPAGPQETQYF
DNA: TGTGCCATCAGCCCTGCGGGGCCTCAAGAGACCCAGTACTTC

size: NA
V: TRBV27
D: NA
J: TRBJ2-1
CDR3: CASSFRWQPYNEQFF
DNA: TGTGCCAGCAGTTTCCGTTGGCAGCCTTACAATGAGCAGTTCTTC

size: few
V: TRBV6-6
D: TRBD1
J: TRBJ1-2
CDR3: CASSYSTGGNDYGYTF
DNA: TGTGCCAGCAGTTACTCGACAGGGGGCAATGACTATGGCTACACCTTC

size: few
V: TRBV28
D: NA
J: TRBJ1-2
CDR3: CASSSPWGYTF
DNA: TGTGCCAGCAGCTCCCCGTGGGGCTACACCTTC

size: many
V: TRBV20-1
D: TRBD2
J: TRBJ2-5
CDR3: CSARRGGETQYF
DNA: TGCAGTGCTCGACGCGGGGGAGAGACCCAGTACTTC

size: NA
V: TRBV3-1
D: NA
J: TRBJ1-1
CDR3: CASSHRQAPNTEAFF
DNA: TGTGCCAGCAGCCACCGCCAGGCCCCGAACACTGAAGCTTTCTTT

size: NA
V: TRBV5-8
D: TRBD1
J: TRBJ1-2
CDR3: CASSLGPRGIYGYTF
DNA: TGTGCCAGCAGCTTGGGACCCAGGGGGATCTATGGCTACACCTTC

size: NA
V: TRBV27
D: TRBD2
J: TRBJ2-7
CDR3: CASKGTSSGEQYF
DNA: TGTGCCAGCAAAGGGACTAGCTCGGGTGAGCAGTACTTC

size: NA
V: TRBV20-1
D: TRBD1
J: TRBJ1-6
CDR3: CSAPFDRVQYNSPLHF
DNA: TGCAGTGCCCCATTCGACAGGGTGCAGTATAATTCACCCCTCCACTTT

size: NA
V: TRBV9
D: TRBD2
J: TRBJ2-1
CDR3: CASSVSGRQDNEQFF
DNA: TGTGCCAGCAGCGTGAGCGGGAGGCAGGACAATGAGCAGTTCTTC

size: NA
V: TRBV7-8
D: NA
J: TRBJ1-2
CDR3: CASSYRLNYGYTF
DNA: TGTGCCAGCAGCTACAGGCTTAACTATGGCTACACCTTC

size: NA
V: TRBV29-1
D: NA
J: TRBJ2-3
CDR3: CSVKRRTSTDTQYF
DNA: TGCAGCGTTAAAAGGCGGACTAGCACAGATACGCAGTATTTT

size: NA
V: TRBV27
D: NA
J: TRBJ1-1
CDR3: CASSFWGSRPAFF
DNA: TGTGCCAGCAGTTTCTGGGGCTCGCGACCCGCTTTCTTT

size: NA
V: TRBV10-3
D: NA
J: TRBJ2-5
CDR3: CAISEDRVTGRETQYF
DNA: TGTGCCATCAGTGAGGATAGGGTGACGGGCCGAGAGACCCAGTACTTC

size: once
V: TRBV28
D: NA
J: TRBJ2-3
CDR3: CASRGNRATTDTQYF
DNA: TGTGCCAGCAGGGGAAACCGGGCCACCACAGATACGCAGTATTTT